A selection of T cell receptor beta chains follows, all from one sample in a study of control samples from healthy donors and cancer patients. Here immunoSEQ multiplex PCR was the method, and the copy in TCRdb shows in-frame clones only, minus some. Counted here are about 410,000 clones, around nine tenths occurring once; the ten biggest clones make up around 6.8%. Sequenced material: PBMCs. These receptors were collected from a man aged 40-49 years with head and neck cancer. The CDR3 runs from the conserved cysteine through the conserved F or W. D genes are given only for firm matches. Clone size is not always given. Where it is, it says once, few, many or a class for expanded clones.

J	D	V	size	CDR3	DNA
TRBJ2-7	.	TRBV2	.	CASRNGVSSYEQYF	TGTGCCAGCAGGAACGGCGTGAGCTCCTACGAGCAGTACTTC
TRBJ1-1	.	TRBV11-3	.	CASSLNYFTEAFF	TGTGCCAGCAGCTTAAATTATTTCACTGAAGCTTTCTTT
TRBJ1-2	TRBD1	TRBV30	.	CAWRQGVGYGYTF	TGTGCCTGGCGACAGGGGGTGGGCTATGGCTACACCTTC
TRBJ2-2	.	TRBV6-1	many	CASSEASGNTGELFF	TGTGCCAGCAGTGAAGCTAGCGGGAACACCGGGGAGCTGTTTTTT
TRBJ1-2	.	TRBV6-6	.	CASSYYPDDYGYTF	TGTGCCAGCAGTTACTACCCGGACGACTATGGCTACACCTTC
TRBJ2-1	.	TRBV6-5	.	CASVRGPNEQFF	TGTGCCAGCGTCCGGGGCCCCAATGAGCAGTTCTTC
TRBJ2-3	TRBD2	TRBV6-1	once	CASSERAGGQYF	TGTGCCAGCAGTGAACGAGCGGGAGGGCAGTATTTT
TRBJ2-5	TRBD2	TRBV7-2	.	CASSFPATSVEETQYF	TGTGCCAGCAGCTTCCCAGCGACTAGCGTAGAGGAGACCCAGTACTTC
TRBJ2-1	.	TRBV2	.	CASRVDANNEQFF	TGTGCCAGCAGGGTGGACGCTAACAATGAGCAGTTCTTC
TRBJ1-1	.	TRBV25-1	.	CASSEDMNTEAFF	TGTGCCAGCAGTGAAGACATGAACACTGAAGCTTTCTTT